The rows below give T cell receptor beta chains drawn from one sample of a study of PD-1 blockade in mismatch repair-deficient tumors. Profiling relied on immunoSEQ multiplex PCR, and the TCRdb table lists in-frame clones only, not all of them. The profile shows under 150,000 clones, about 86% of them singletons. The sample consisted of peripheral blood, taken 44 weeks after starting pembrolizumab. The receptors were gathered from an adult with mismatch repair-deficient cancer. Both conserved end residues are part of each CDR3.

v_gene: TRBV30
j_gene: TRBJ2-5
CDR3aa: CASVSGSGGETQYF

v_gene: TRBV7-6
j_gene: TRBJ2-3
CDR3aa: CASSAGTSGSHPDTQYF

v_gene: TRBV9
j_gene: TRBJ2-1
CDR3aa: CASSLGLAGGPLNEQFF

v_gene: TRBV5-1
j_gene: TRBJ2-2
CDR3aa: CASSFTGGWTGELFF

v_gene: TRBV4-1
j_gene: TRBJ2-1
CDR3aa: CASSQGTSGRNEQFF

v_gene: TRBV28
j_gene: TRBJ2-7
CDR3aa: CASSLGWLAGVFYEQYF

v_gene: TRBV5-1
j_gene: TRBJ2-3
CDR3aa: CASSLNRGTDTQYF

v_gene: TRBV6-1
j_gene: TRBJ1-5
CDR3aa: CASSEEHPPQYSNQPQHF

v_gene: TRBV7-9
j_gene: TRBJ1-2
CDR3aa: CASSYGTAYGYTF

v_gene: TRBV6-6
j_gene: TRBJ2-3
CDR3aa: CASSSPTGTDTQYF

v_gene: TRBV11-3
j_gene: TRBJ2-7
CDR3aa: CASSSGTLTHEQYF

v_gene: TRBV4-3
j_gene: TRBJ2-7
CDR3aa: CASSQEVGSYEQYF

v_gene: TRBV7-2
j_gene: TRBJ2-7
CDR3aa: CASSFPQGHEQYF

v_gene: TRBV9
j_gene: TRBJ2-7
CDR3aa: CASSAGGQGGFYEQYF

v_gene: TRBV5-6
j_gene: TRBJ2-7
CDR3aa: CASSLGTASYEQYF

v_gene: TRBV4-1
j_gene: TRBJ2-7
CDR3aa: CASSQDRGQGSYEQYF

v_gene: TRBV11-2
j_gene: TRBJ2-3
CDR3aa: CASSFTLAGGSTDTQYF

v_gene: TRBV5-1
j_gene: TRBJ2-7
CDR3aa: CASSLGGDPYEQYF

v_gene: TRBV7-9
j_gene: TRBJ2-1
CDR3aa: CASSLALLADDNEQFF

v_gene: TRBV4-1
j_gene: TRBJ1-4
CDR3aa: CASSQMGEKLFF

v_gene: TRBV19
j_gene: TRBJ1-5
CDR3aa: CASSIAREWDQPQHF

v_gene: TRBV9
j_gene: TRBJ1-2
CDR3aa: CASGLPQGRGANYGYTF

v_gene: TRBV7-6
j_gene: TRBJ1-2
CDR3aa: CASSFGGVHYGYTF

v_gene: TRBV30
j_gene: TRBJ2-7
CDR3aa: CAWSVSGKEVSEQYF

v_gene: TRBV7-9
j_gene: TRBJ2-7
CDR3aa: CASSLVRRDNSYEQYF

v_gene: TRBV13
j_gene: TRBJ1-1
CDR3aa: CASSSGTASNTEAFF

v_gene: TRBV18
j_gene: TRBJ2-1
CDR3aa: CASSPRQGKNHNEQFF

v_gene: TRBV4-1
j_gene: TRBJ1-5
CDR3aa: CASSRDRGGQPQHF

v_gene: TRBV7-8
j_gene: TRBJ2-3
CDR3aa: CASRTSSTDTQYF

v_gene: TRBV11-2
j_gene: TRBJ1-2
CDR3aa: CASSLGGYGYTF

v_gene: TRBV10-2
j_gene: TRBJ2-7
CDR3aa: CASSENRGHDEQYF

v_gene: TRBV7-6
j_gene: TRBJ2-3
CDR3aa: CASSLGLAGEGTDTQYF

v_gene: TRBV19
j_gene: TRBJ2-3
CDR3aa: CASSIGAGYTDTQYF

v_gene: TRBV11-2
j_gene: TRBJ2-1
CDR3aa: CASSLLGGPTTSPEQFF

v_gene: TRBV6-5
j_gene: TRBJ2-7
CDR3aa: CASSYRTGGYEQYF

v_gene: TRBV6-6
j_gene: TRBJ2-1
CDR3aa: CASSYSGLANEQFF

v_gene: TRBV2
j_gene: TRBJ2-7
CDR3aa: CASSENLRWEQYF

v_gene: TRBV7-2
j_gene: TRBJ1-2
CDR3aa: CASSIFEGYGYTF

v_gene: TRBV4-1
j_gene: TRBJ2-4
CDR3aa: CASSQGVAGTFGNIQYF

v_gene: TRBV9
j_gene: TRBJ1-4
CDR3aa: CASSVSPRDRGEKLFF

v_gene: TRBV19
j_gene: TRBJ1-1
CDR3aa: CASSIKLRETNTEAFF

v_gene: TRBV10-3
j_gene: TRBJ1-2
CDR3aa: CAIATGQTNYGYTF

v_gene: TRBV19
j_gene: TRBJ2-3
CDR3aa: CASIPSGRGGTDTQYF

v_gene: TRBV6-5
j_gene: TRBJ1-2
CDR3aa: CASRSGTGDTF

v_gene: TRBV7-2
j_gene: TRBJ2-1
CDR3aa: CASSSTGAVNEQFF

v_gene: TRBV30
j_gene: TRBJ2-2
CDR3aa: CAWSSDRETGELFF

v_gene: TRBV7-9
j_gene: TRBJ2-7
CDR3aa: CASDPVGSSYEQYF

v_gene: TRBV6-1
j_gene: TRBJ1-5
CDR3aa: CASWGGGAQPQHF

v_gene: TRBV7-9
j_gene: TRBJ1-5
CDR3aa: CASSLGSPNQPQHF

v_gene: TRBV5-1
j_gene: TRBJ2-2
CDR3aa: CASSVRENTGELFF

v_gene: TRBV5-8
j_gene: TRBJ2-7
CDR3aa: CASSVDYEQYF

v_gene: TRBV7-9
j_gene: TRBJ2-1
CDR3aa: CASSLRDRAKGEQFF